Presented here are 29 T cell receptor beta chains from one specimen sequenced in a study of shared clonotypes between healthy human individuals. TCRdb keeps only in-frame clones here, not all; method: immunoSEQ multiplex PCR. The sample holds some 1,400,000 clones, roughly 96% seen once. Input material: naive CD4+ T cells sorted from blood. The subset was: CD45RA+ positively selected. These receptors originate from a man aged 30 to 39 in good health.

The gene calls are TRBV27 and TRBJ2-3; a weak D match, TRBD2 (5 bases). CDR1 and CDR2 from the germline V gene are MNHEY and SMNVEV (reference sequence). CDR3 size: 14 residues. The V end was cut by 3 bases, the J end by 2 bases, with 9 bases between. The CDR3 reads CASSFSSFTDTQYF. The CDR3 DNA is TGTGCCAGCAGTTTTTCTAGCTTCACAGATACGCAGTATTTT.

The chain couples TRBV6-5 to TRBJ2-3; perhaps TRBD2 as D (6 bases). Trimming cost V 5 bases and J 2 bases, with 14 bases left between them. The CDR3 totals 15 residues. Looked up from germline, CDR1 is MNHEY and CDR2 is SVGAGI. The CDR3 here is CASSPLGGPTDTQYF. CDR3 DNA: TGTGCCAGCAGTCCTCTCGGAGGGCCCACAGATACGCAGTATTTT.

This clone was seen once. This sequence joins TRBV27 and TRBJ1-5; the D is unclear. V was cut by 3 bases and J by 6 bases, with 12 bases left in between. The germline gives CDR1 MNHEY, CDR2 SMNVEV (reference sequence). The length of the CDR3 is 14 residues. This CDR3 is CASSFGVPPQPQHF. The DNA for the CDR3 is TGTGCCAGCAGTTTCGGGGTTCCCCCTCAGCCCCAGCATTTT.

J is TRBJ2-3 and V is TRBV2, with 9 bases lining up with TRBD2. CDR1 and CDR2 from the germline V gene are SNHLY and FYNNEI. The ends lost 2 bases at V and 5 bases at J; junction bases unmatched: 5. This CDR3 contains 15 residues. This CDR3 is CASSELLAGIDTQYF. CDR3 in DNA: TGTGCCAGCAGTGAACTCCTAGCGGGAATAGATACGCAGTATTTT.

The V and J genes are TRBV18 and TRBJ1-1; 7 nucleotides line up with TRBD1. This CDR3 contains 14 residues. The trim removed 5 bases at V and 0 bases at J, leaving 3 bases unmatched. CDR1 KGHSH and CDR2 LQKENI come from the germline V gene. CDR3 in amino acids: CASSSTGLNTEAFF. DNA of the CDR3: TGTGCCAGCTCATCGACAGGGTTGAACACTGAAGCTTTCTTT.

This chain joins TRBV18 and TRBJ2-2; 8 nucleotides match TRBD2. CDR1 KGHSH and CDR2 LQKENI come from the germline V gene. There are 18 residues in the CDR3. V lost 1 base and J lost 3; bases outside the gene matches: 10. Written as DNA, the CDR3 is TGTGCCAGCTCACCACGCCCCGGGGGGGCGGTGGACACCGGGGAGCTGTTTTTT. This encodes CASSPRPGGAVDTGELFF.

The V gene is TRBV19, the J gene TRBJ1-4, with 10 bases that match TRBD1. Germline lookup yields CDR1 LNHDA and CDR2 SQIVND (reference sequence). With 6 bases clipped from V and 11 bases from J, the junction kept 9 bases outside the gene matches. The CDR3 spans 14 residues. The CDR3 DNA reads TGTGCCAGTAGCATCCGGGACAGGGGTGGGAAACTGTTTTTT. It yields the protein CASSIRDRGGKLFF.

This clone was recorded once. The chain recombines TRBV7-9 with TRBJ1-1; D remains ambiguous. The CDR3 consists of 12 residues. Germline V gene sequence: CDR1 SEHNR, CDR2 FQNEAQ (reference sequence). Trimming took off 5 bases at V and 10 bases at J, with 14 bases between the two ends. The CDR3 sequence is CASSNEVVGAFF. Here the CDR3 DNA reads TGTGCCAGCAGCAACGAGGTCGTTGGAGCTTTCTTT.

The chain is built from TRBV5-1 and TRBJ2-5, with TRBD2 matching over 11 bases. The CDR3 extends over 13 amino acids. Trimming removed 2 bases from V and 12 bases from J; junction bases left unmatched: 6. The germline V gene has CDR1 SGHRS and CDR2 YFSETQ. The CDR3 region has the DNA TGCGCCAGCAGCTTAGGGCTAGCGGGAGGAAAGTACTTC. Its protein product is CASSLGLAGGKYF.

The chain recombines TRBV29-1 with TRBJ2-7; D not resolved. Trimming cost V 7 bases and J 5 bases, with 15 bases left between them. CDR1 SQVTM and CDR2 ANQGSEA come from the germline V gene. The CDR3 sequence is 12 residues long. CDR3 sequence reads: CSALIQVNEQYF. Written as DNA, the CDR3 is TGCAGCGCCTTAATTCAGGTAAACGAGCAGTACTTC.

This clone was seen a single time. The gene calls are TRBV19 and TRBJ2-1; 10 bases agree with TRBD2. CDR3 length: 16 amino acids. In germline, CDR1 is LNHDA, CDR2 SQIVND (reference sequence). The V segment lost 5 bases and the J segment 3 bases; nucleotides outside the gene matches: 7. The CDR3: CASSAVAGGFYNEQFF. The CDR3, as DNA: TGTGCCAGTAGTGCCGTAGCGGGAGGATTCTACAATGAGCAGTTCTTC.

J is TRBJ2-1 and V is TRBV11-3; D might be TRBD1 (6 bases). The CDR3 is 16 amino acids. CDR1 is SGHNT, CDR2 YENEEA, per germline. Trimming removed 0 bases at V and 9 bases at J, with 18 bases between. The CDR3 sequence is CASSLEGTGTVTEQFF. The CDR3 DNA is TGTGCCAGCAGCTTAGAAGGTACAGGGACGGTTACTGAGCAGTTCTTC.

Note on this clone: Other DNA variants within this sample encode the same CDR3. The chain employs TRBV5-4 and TRBJ2-5; TRBD1 might be the D (6 bases). Germline CDR1 is SGHNT and CDR2 is YYREEE (reference sequence). V was clipped by 4 bases and J by 5 bases, with 15 bases between them. There are 14 residues in the CDR3. The CDR3 reads CASSLGGSRETQYF. The CDR3, as DNA: TGTGCCAGCAGCCTAGGGGGAAGTAGGGAGACCCAGTACTTC.

The chain uses TRBV7-8 and TRBJ1-3; D is uncertain. This CDR3 has 16 residues. Germline-derived CDR1 and CDR2 are SGHVS and FQNEAQ. V was trimmed by 5 bases and J by 0 bases, leaving 14 bases between them. The CDR3 spells CASSVTDFRSGNTIYF. DNA for the CDR3: TGTGCCAGCAGCGTTACGGACTTTCGCTCTGGAAACACCATATATTTT.

This clone was picked up one time. This chain uses TRBV7-9 with TRBJ1-4, with D hard to call. CDR1 and CDR2 (germline): SEHNR, FQNEAQ (reference sequence). The CDR3 totals 17 residues. V lost 6 bases and J 5 bases, leaving 22 bases between the germline ends. CDR3 residues: CASRQDPPPGRNEKLFF. The CDR3 region has the DNA TGTGCCAGCAGACAAGACCCCCCCCCTGGTAGGAATGAAAAACTGTTTTTT.

A note on this clone: Other DNA sequences in this sample translate to the same CDR3. V and J are TRBV19 and TRBJ2-7; no clear D gene. Trimming cost V 2 bases and J 3 bases, with 5 bases left between them. The CDR3 loop spans 12 amino acids. The germline gives CDR1 LNHDA, CDR2 SQIVND (reference sequence). The CDR3 nucleotides are TGTGCCAGTAGTATATCGGGCTACGAGCAGTACTTC. This translates into CASSISGYEQYF. The full variable domain, with the rest looked up from reference TRBV19 and TRBJ2-7, is DGGITQSPKYLFRKEGQNVTLSCEQNLNHDAMYWYRQDPGQGLRLIYYSQIVNDFQKGDIAEGYSVSREKKESFPLTVTSAQKNPTAFYLCASSISGYEQYFGPGTRLTVT.

The J gene is TRBJ2-3, the V gene TRBV18; 9 nucleotides match TRBD2. V lost 5 bases, J lost 5 bases, and 8 bases stayed unmatched. Germline V gene data show CDR1 as KGHSH and CDR2 as LQKENI. The length of the CDR3 is 15 residues. The CDR3 spells CASSGLAPIGDTQYF. The CDR3 DNA sequence: TGTGCCAGCTCAGGACTAGCGCCGATTGGAGATACGCAGTATTTT.

The chain joins TRBV29-1 to TRBJ2-1; D is perhaps TRBD2 (6 bases). Germline CDR1 SQVTM, CDR2 ANQGSEA. The ends were cut back, 1 base at V and 8 bases at J, with 12 bases in the middle. The CDR3 contains 13 residues. CDR3 amino acids: CSVEGGRGYEQFF. The CDR3 region has the DNA TGCAGCGTTGAAGGAGGTCGGGGGTATGAGCAGTTCTTC.

The genes are TRBV7-9 and TRBJ1-5; tentative D call: TRBD1 (5 bases). Trimming took 2 bases from V and 5 from J, leaving 16 bases between them. There are 16 residues in the CDR3. Looked up from germline, CDR1 is SEHNR and CDR2 is FQNEAQ (reference sequence). This CDR3 is CASSLMSGLPDQPQHF. As DNA, the CDR3 is TGTGCCAGCAGCTTAATGTCGGGACTTCCAGATCAGCCCCAGCATTTT.

The CDR3 loop is CASSKGPPAGTQYF. In nucleotides, the CDR3 is TGTGCCAGTAGTAAGGGACCTCCGGCAGGGACCCAGTACTTC. The genes are TRBV19 and TRBJ2-5; D tentatively reads TRBD1 or TRBD2 (5 bases each). From germline, CDR1 is LNHDA and CDR2 SQIVND (reference sequence). Trimming took off 4 bases at V and 7 bases at J, with 16 bases between the two ends. CDR3 size: 14 residues.

This chain links TRBV7-8 with TRBJ2-4; 12 bases are shared with TRBD2. There are 19 residues in the CDR3. CDR1 and CDR2 from the germline V gene are SGHVS and FQNEAQ. J lost 1 base, V lost 0 bases, and 7 bases had no gene match. Here the CDR3 DNA reads TGTGCCAGCAGCTTAGCTGGGCTAGCGGGAGGGCTTGCCAAAAACATTCAGTACTTC. As protein: CASSLAGLAGGLAKNIQYF.

V gene TRBV18 combines with J gene TRBJ2-1; 10 positions agree with TRBD2. The trim removed 1 base at V and 10 bases at J, leaving 7 bases unmatched. Germline values: CDR1 KGHSH, CDR2 LQKENI. The CDR3 has 15 amino acids. The CDR3 bases are TGTGCCAGCTCACCACTTCCCCCACTAGCGGGAGAGCAGTTCTTC. Its protein product is CASSPLPPLAGEQFF.

The CDR3 nucleotides are TGTGCCAGCAGTGCCCTCCGGGACAGGAGGTTCTTC. Its translation is CASSALRDRRFF. V usage is TRBV2 and J usage is TRBJ2-1, with 8 bases that match TRBD1. The CDR3 covers 12 residues. Germline lookup yields CDR1 SNHLY and CDR2 FYNNEI. The V gene end was trimmed by 4 bases and the J gene end by 15 bases; junction bases not matched to a gene: 8.

The chain joins TRBV9 to TRBJ2-1; possibly TRBD1 or TRBD2 for D (6 bases each). CDR3 size: 15 residues. V was shortened by 0 bases and J by 9 bases, with 16 bases between the two germline ends. CDR1 is SGDLS, CDR2 YYNGEE, per germline. CDR3 nucleotide sequence: TGTGCCAGCAGCGTAGCGTTGGGGGGCGCGGGTGAGCAGTTCTTC. Protein product: CASSVALGGAGEQFF.

The rearrangement links TRBV28 to TRBJ1-2; the D gene is possibly TRBD1 (6 bases). Trimming stripped 4 bases from V and 4 bases from J, with 16 bases between. In germline, CDR1 is MDHEN, CDR2 SYDVKM. The CDR3 spans 15 residues. The CDR3 DNA reads as TGTGCCAGCAGTTCTCATACAGGGAACAGCTATGGCTACACCTTC. Residues: CASSSHTGNSYGYTF.

The chain recombines TRBV5-5 with TRBJ1-3; D is ambiguous. The CDR3 runs 16 residues. V was clipped by 4 bases and J by 0 bases, with 14 bases between them. Germline-derived CDR1 and CDR2 are SGHKS and YYEKEE (reference sequence). The chain's CDR3 is CASSPVGGSSGNTIYF. CDR3 coding DNA: TGTGCCAGCAGCCCCGTGGGCGGGAGCTCTGGAAACACCATATATTTT.

The V gene is TRBV29-1, the J gene TRBJ2-4; weak D call: TRBD2 (5 bases). V dropped 4 bases and J dropped 4 bases, with 14 bases sitting between them. The germline V gene has CDR1 SQVTM and CDR2 ANQGSEA. The CDR3 has 14 residues. CDR3 DNA sequence: TGCAGCGTTGGGTGGAGGTCGGAAAAAAACATTCAGTACTTC. It is translated as CSVGWRSEKNIQYF.

This clone showed up just once. This chain links TRBV29-1 with TRBJ2-5; the D gene is possibly TRBD2 (6 bases). The V end was cut by 6 bases, the J end by 3 bases, with 11 bases between. This CDR3 contains 12 residues. Germline CDR1 SQVTM, CDR2 ANQGSEA. In DNA form, the CDR3 reads TGCAGCGTCACGGGACTTAAAGAGACCCAGTACTTC. It translates to CSVTGLKETQYF.

The chain joins TRBV28 to TRBJ2-5, with 8 positions matching TRBD1. V shed 5 bases and J 3 bases; nucleotides not matched to a gene: 8. The germline V gene encodes CDR1 MDHEN and CDR2 SYDVKM. The length of the CDR3 is 15 residues. The CDR3 sequence is CASSPTGAGEETQYF. CDR3 sequence (DNA): TGTGCCAGCAGTCCGACAGGGGCAGGGGAAGAGACCCAGTACTTC. The whole variable domain, filled in from reference TRBV28 and TRBJ2-5, reads DVKVTQSSRYLVKRTGEKVFLECVQDMDHENMFWYRQDPGLGLRLIYFSYDVKMKEKGDIPEGYSVSREKKERFSLILESASTNQTSMYLCASSPTGAGEETQYFGPGTRLLVL.